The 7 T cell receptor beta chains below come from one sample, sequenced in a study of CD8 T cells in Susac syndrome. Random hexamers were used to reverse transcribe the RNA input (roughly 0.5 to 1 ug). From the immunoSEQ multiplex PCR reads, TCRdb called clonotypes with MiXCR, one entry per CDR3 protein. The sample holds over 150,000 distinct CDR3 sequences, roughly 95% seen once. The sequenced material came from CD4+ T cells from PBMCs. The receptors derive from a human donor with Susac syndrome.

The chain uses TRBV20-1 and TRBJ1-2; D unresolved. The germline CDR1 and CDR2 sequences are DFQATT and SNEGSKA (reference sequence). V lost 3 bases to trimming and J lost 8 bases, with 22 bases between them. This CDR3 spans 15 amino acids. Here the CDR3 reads CSASFTQTGVDGYTF. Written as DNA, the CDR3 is TGCAGTGCTAGCTTCACGCAGACCGGGGTTGACGGCTACACCTTC.

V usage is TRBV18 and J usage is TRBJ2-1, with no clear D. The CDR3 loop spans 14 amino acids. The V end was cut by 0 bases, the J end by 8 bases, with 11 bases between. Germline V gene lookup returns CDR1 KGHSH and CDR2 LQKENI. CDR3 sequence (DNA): TGTGCCAGCTCACCACCTCGGTCCCGGGATGAGCAGTTCTTC. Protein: CASSPPRSRDEQFF.

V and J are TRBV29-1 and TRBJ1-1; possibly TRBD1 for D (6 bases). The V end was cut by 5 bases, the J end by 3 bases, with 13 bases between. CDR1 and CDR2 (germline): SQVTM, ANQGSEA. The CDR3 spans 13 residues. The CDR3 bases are TGCAGCGTTACAGGGTACTCGGACACTGAAGCTTTCTTT. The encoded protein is CSVTGYSDTEAFF.

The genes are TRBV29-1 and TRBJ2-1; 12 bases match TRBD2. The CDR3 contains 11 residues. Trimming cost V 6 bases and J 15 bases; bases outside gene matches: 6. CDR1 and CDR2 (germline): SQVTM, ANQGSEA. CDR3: CSVLAGGPPFF. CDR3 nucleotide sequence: TGCAGCGTCCTAGCGGGGGGGCCGCCGTTCTTC.

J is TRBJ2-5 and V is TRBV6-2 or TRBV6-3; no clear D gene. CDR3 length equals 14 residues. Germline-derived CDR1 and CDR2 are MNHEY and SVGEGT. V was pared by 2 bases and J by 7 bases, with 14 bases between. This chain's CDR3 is CASSYEPVPRTQYF. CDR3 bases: TGTGCCAGCAGTTACGAGCCCGTGCCACGGACCCAGTACTTC.

The CDR3 is CAISEGTGTGGMNEQFF. For the CDR3, the DNA is TGTGCCATCAGTGAGGGCACCGGGACAGGGGGGATGAATGAGCAGTTCTTC. The chain combines TRBV10-3 with TRBJ2-1, with TRBD1 identical over 11 bases. Trimming at V came to 2 bases and at J to 7 bases, leaving 10 bases not matched to a gene. The CDR3 is 17 residues long. Germline loops: CDR1 ENHRY, CDR2 SYGVKD.

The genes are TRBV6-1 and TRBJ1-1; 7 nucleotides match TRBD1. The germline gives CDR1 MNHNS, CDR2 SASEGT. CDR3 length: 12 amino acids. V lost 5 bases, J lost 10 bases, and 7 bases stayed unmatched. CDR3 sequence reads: CASSTGQPAAFF. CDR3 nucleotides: TGTGCCAGCAGTACGGGACAGCCAGCAGCTTTCTTT.